This is a list of T cell receptor beta chains from one sample in a study of blood T cell repertoires in COVID-19. Assay used: immunoSEQ multiplex PCR; TCRdb lists only in-frame clones, some missing. The sample consists of about 210,000 clones, 65% to 90% of them appearing once. Sequenced input: PBMCs or T cells enriched from blood (not recorded which). Source of these receptors: a woman aged 45-65 years with acute COVID-19. Each CDR3 is given with its conserved first and last residue. D genes are given only for firm matches. Part of the rows lack a size; the others show once, few, many or a class for expanded clones.

>-|TRBJ2-3|-|TRBV19
TGTGCCAGTAGTGGCAGGTGGCAGAATGACAGAACGAGCTACACAGATACGCAGTATTTT
CASSGRWQNDRTSYTDTQYF
>TRBD1|TRBJ2-3|-|TRBV5-4
TGTGCCAGCAGCCCCGGGACAGGTCGCGTGGGAGATACGCAGTATTTT
CASSPGTGRVGDTQYF
>TRBD2|TRBJ2-4|-|TRBV5-1
TGCGCCAGCAGCTCCGCTAGCGGTCTAGCCAAAAACATTCAGTACTTC
CASSSASGLAKNIQYF
>-|TRBJ2-1|few|TRBV19
TGTGCCAGTAGTAATGTGGCAGGGTTTGTCAATGAGCAGTTCTTC
CASSNVAGFVNEQFF
>TRBD2|TRBJ2-7|-|TRBV7-2
TGTGCCAGCAGCTTAGCGGCTAGCGGGAGTTCTTCCTACGAGCAGTACTTC
CASSLAASGSSSYEQYF
>-|TRBJ2-1|once|TRBV14
TGTGCCAGCAGCCAAGTAAACGGGGGAGAGTTCTTC
CASSQVNGGEFF
>TRBD2|TRBJ2-1|once|TRBV7-9
TGTGCCACTGGAGGACTAGTCGGACATCACTCCTACAATGAGCAGTTCTTC
CATGGLVGHHSYNEQFF
>TRBD2|TRBJ2-1|-|TRBV12-3/TRBV12-4
TGTGCCAGCAGTACTAGCGGTTTGTTCTTC
CASSTSGLFF
>-|TRBJ1-5|-|TRBV18
TGTGCCAGCTCACCCAACATGGATCAGCCCCAGCATTTT
CASSPNMDQPQHF
>TRBD1|TRBJ2-3|once|TRBV7-2
TGTGCCAGCAGCTACGGGACAGGGGGCCCCACAGATACGCAGTATTTT
CASSYGTGGPTDTQYF
>-|TRBJ2-7|-|TRBV12-3/TRBV12-4
TGTGCCAGCGCCGGGAACTCCTACGAGCAGTACTTC
CASAGNSYEQYF
>TRBD1|TRBJ2-7|once|TRBV6-5
TGTGCCAGCGGACAGGGGGGTAGGGGCGAGCAGTACTTC
CASGQGGRGEQYF
>-|TRBJ2-7|-|TRBV2
TGTGCCAGCAGAGGGGAAGGACAGCGCTTAACCTACGAGCAGTACTTC
CASRGEGQRLTYEQYF
>-|TRBJ2-2|-|TRBV7-2
TGTGCCAGCAGCTTAGTCCCTGAGCTGTTTTTT
CASSLVPELFF
>TRBD1|TRBJ1-2|-|TRBV4-1
TGCGCCAGCAGCCAGCCCACAAACCGGGACAGGGGACTCTATGGCTACACCTTC
CASSQPTNRDRGLYGYTF
>TRBD1|TRBJ2-7|-|TRBV5-1
TGCGCCAGCAGCTTGGGGACAGGGGGCTCATACGAGCAGTACTTC
CASSLGTGGSYEQYF
>-|TRBJ1-1|few|TRBV4-1
TGCGCCAGCAGCCGAGGACAGAGGGACACTGAAGCTTTCTTT
CASSRGQRDTEAFF
>-|TRBJ2-1|-|TRBV28
TGTGCCAGCAGTTTAATTTGGGGGCGGAATGAGCAGTTCTTC
CASSLIWGRNEQFF
>-|TRBJ2-3|-|TRBV24-1
TGTGCCACCAGTGATTTGGGCATCAGCACAGATACGCAGTATTTT
CATSDLGISTDTQYF
>TRBD1|TRBJ1-2|-|TRBV19
TGTGCCAGTAGTATCCCCCGGACAGGGTCGAACTATGGCTACACCTTC
CASSIPRTGSNYGYTF
>TRBD1|TRBJ1-2|-|TRBV6-6
TGTGCCAGCAGCCCCACAGGGGACTATGGCTACACCTTC
CASSPTGDYGYTF
>TRBD1|TRBJ2-7|-|TRBV6-5
TGTGCCAGCAGTCGACCGGGACAGGGGTACTACGAGCAGTACTTC
CASSRPGQGYYEQYF
>-|TRBJ1-1|-|TRBV4-1
TGCGCCAGCAGCCAAGTCGCGTCAGGCACTGAAGCTTTCTTT
CASSQVASGTEAFF
>TRBD1|TRBJ2-2|-|TRBV2
TGTGCCAGCAGTGATGAGACAGGGGGCACCGGGGAGCTGTTTTTT
CASSDETGGTGELFF
>-|TRBJ1-6|once|TRBV4-1
TGCGCCAGCAGCCAAGAGCCAGGGGCCAATTCACCCCTCCACTTT
CASSQEPGANSPLHF
>-|TRBJ1-4|-|TRBV28
TGTGCCAGCAGTGCCCCGGGAGGGGCAACTAATGAAAAACTGTTTTTT
CASSAPGGATNEKLFF
>TRBD1|TRBJ1-2|-|TRBV19
TGTGCCAGTAGTAGGGGGACAGGGACGACGAACTATGGCTACACCTTC
CASSRGTGTTNYGYTF